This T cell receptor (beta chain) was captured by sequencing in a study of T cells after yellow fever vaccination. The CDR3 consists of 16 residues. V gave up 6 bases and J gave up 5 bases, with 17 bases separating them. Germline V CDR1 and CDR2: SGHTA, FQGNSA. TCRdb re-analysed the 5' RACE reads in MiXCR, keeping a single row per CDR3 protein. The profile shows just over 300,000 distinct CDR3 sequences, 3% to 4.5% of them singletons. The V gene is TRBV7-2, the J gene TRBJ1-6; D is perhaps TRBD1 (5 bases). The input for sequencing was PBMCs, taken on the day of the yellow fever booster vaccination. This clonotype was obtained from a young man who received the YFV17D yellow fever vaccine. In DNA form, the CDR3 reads TGTGCCAGCAGGCGCGAAGGGACGGGAAATAATTCACCCCTCCACTTT. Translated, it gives CASRREGTGNNSPLHF.